This entry is about one T cell receptor (beta chain). The antigen remains undetermined. These data originate in a study of cytomegalovirus exposure and HLA in healthy donors. The study's findings and limits: The sole available immune exposure information was CMV serostatus.

The PCR ran on 60 Vbeta and 13 Jbeta primers. Libraries were prepared by immunoSEQ multiplex PCR; TCRdb keeps only in-frame clonotypes and omits some of them. The sample has 80,000 to 95,000 clones, 70% to 80% seen once. The CDR3 covers 14 residues. Germline trimming cut 4 bases from V and 6 bases from J; bases unmatched to any gene: 2. The germline CDR1 and CDR2 sequences are SGHAT and FQDESV (reference sequence). This sequence originates from a woman aged 40-49 years in good health and CMV-seropositive. Source material: PBMCs. This chain links TRBV11-1 with TRBJ1-6, with TRBD1 identical over 8 bases. CDR3: CASSWDRLNSPLHF. The CDR3 DNA is TGTGCCAGCAGCTGGGACAGGCTTAATTCACCCCTCCACTTT.